This T cell receptor beta chain stems from a study of long-term antiretroviral therapy in people with HIV. The libraries were made with immunoSEQ v3.0 at survey level. This table comes from immunoSEQ multiplex PCR, and its TCRdb copy is limited to in-frame clones, with some not included. This sample has 15,000 to 20,000 clones; 87% occur once, and the top ten carry under 5%. Germline V lookup: CDR1 PRHDT, CDR2 FYEKMQ (reference sequence). Deletions cut 8 bases from V and 0 bases from J, with 20 bases between. The CDR3 runs 17 residues. Researchers secured at least one pre-ART and at least two post-ART PBMC samples from each donor. United States facilities provided treatment to all participants with HIV.

This TCR derives from a man aged 18 to 35 with HIV. The rearrangement links TRBV13 to TRBJ1-5, with D possibly matching TRBD1 (6 bases). The specimen was unsorted PBMCs, collected 2.1 years after starting antiretroviral therapy. This CDR3 is CASGAGTPRYSNQPQHF. CDR3 nucleotides: TGTGCCAGCGGGGCCGGGACACCTCGATATAGCAATCAGCCCCAGCATTTT. Supplemented by reference TRBV13 and TRBJ1-5, the full variable domain reads AAGVIQSPRHLIKEKRETATLKCYPIPRHDTVYWYQQGPGQDPQFLISFYEKMQSDKGSIPDRFSAQQFSDYHSELNMSSLELGDSALYFCASGAGTPRYSNQPQHFGDGTRLSIL.